This passage covers 29 T cell receptor beta chains from one sample sequenced in a study of T cells in localized non-small cell lung cancer. Sequenced by immunoSEQ multiplex PCR; TCRdb stores in-frame clones only, minus some. Among 40,000 to 50,000 clones listed, about nine tenths were seen once. The sequences come from peripheral blood, collected before any cancer treatment. The receptors shown here come from a female donor aged 60 or older with stage I squamous cell lung carcinoma.

The chain joins TRBV4-3 to TRBJ1-1; 8 nucleotides align to TRBD1. From germline, CDR1 is LGHNA and CDR2 YSLEER. The CDR3 has 16 residues. Trimming took 2 bases from V and 2 from J; bases not matched to a gene: 7. The CDR3 region has the DNA TGCGCCAGCAGCCAACTCGGACAGGGAAGAAACACTGAAGCTTTCTTT. It is translated as CASSQLGQGRNTEAFF.

The V gene is TRBV2, the J gene TRBJ1-4, with 9 bases identical to TRBD1. With 6 bases clipped from V and 8 bases from J, the junction kept 7 bases outside the gene matches. The CDR3 has 14 amino acids. CDR1 is SNHLY and CDR2 is FYNNEI in the germline V gene. The CDR3 sequence is CASSPTGGDEKLFF. As DNA, the CDR3 is TGTGCCAGCAGCCCGACAGGGGGAGACGAAAAACTGTTTTTT.

CDR3 nucleotides: TGTGCCACCGGACGGAGGGAGGGGGCCTACGAGCAGTACTTC. This codes for CATGRREGAYEQYF. The genes are TRBV19 and TRBJ2-7, with a possible D match to TRBD2 (7 bases). This CDR3 comprises 14 residues. The germline gives CDR1 LNHDA, CDR2 SQIVND (reference sequence). V lost 10 bases and J lost 2, with 18 bases in between.

The V call is TRBV5-1, the J call TRBJ1-4, with 7 bases fitting TRBD1. Germline CDR1 SGHRS, CDR2 YFSETQ. V was pared by 6 bases and J by 4 bases, with 9 bases of the junction left unmatched. The CDR3 loop spans 15 amino acids. CDR3 nucleotides: TGCGCCAGCACCCCTGCAGGGACAGTTAATGAAAAACTGTTTTTT. Its translation: CASTPAGTVNEKLFF.

J is TRBJ2-3 and V is TRBV10-3; D unresolved. Germline loops: CDR1 ENHRY, CDR2 SYGVKD. The V gene lost 4 bases and the J gene lost 2 bases, with 10 bases spanning the gap. The CDR3 totals 14 residues. CDR3 coding DNA: TGTGCCATCAGTGCCCTGTTACTCACAGATACGCAGTATTTT. This sequence encodes CAISALLLTDTQYF.

The chain recombines TRBV2 with TRBJ1-1, with 7 bases identical to TRBD1. V lost 4 bases and J lost 6; bases outside the gene matches: 8. The CDR3 is made up of 14 amino acids. CDR1 is SNHLY and CDR2 is FYNNEI in the germline V gene. CDR3 sequence reads: CASSGQGGGAEAFF. DNA of the CDR3: TGTGCCAGCAGTGGTCAGGGGGGTGGGGCTGAAGCTTTCTTT.

This clone has a single count. V usage is TRBV7-2 and J usage is TRBJ2-7; 12 bases align to TRBD2. The V and J ends lost 4 bases and 0 bases, in that order; junction bases with no gene match: 7. The CDR3 length is 17 residues. Germline V gives CDR1 SGHTA, CDR2 FQGNSA. In DNA, the CDR3 is TGTGCCAGCAGCTCGGGACTAGCGGGTCTCAGCTCCTACGAGCAGTACTTC. Its translation: CASSSGLAGLSSYEQYF.

The rearrangement uses TRBV7-2 and TRBJ2-5, with D maybe TRBD1 (5 bases). V was clipped by 5 bases and J by 5 bases, with 18 bases between them. Germline CDR1 is SGHTA and CDR2 is FQGNSA. This CDR3 contains 15 residues. The CDR3 sequence is CASSPRARERETQYF. The CDR3 region has the DNA TGTGCCAGCAGCCCTCGGGCCAGGGAAAGGGAGACCCAGTACTTC.

This clone has a single count. J is TRBJ1-4 and V is TRBV5-5; a weak D match, TRBD1 (5 bases). CDR1 is SGHKS, CDR2 YYEKEE, per germline (reference sequence). The CDR3 length is 16 residues. The germline V and J ends were trimmed by 1 base and 4 bases, with 14 bases remaining between them. CDR3 loop: CASSLPTEGYNEKLFF. Here the CDR3 DNA reads TGTGCCAGCAGCTTGCCGACCGAGGGGTATAATGAAAAACTGTTTTTT. The whole variable domain, filled in from reference TRBV5-5 and TRBJ1-4, reads DAGVTQSPTHLIKTRGQQVTLRCSPISGHKSVSWYQQVLGQGPQFIFQYYEKEERGRGNFPDRFSARQFPNYSSELNVNALLLGDSALYLCASSLPTEGYNEKLFFGSGTQLSVL.

The chain recombines TRBV30 with TRBJ2-3; unclear D gene. Germline CDR1 and CDR2: GTSNPN and SVGIG (reference sequence). Trimming removed 2 bases from V and 5 bases from J, with 5 bases in between. The CDR3 is 11 residues long. CDR3 nucleotides: TGTGCCTGGAGTAACGGAGATACGCAGTATTTT. Translation: CAWSNGDTQYF.

Concerning this clone itself: Germline and junction disagree at one end, which may indicate a read error. The chain is built from TRBV19 and TRBJ2-2, with TRBD1 identical over 8 bases. CDR3 size: 15 residues. CDR1 LNHDA and CDR2 SQIVND come from the germline V gene (reference sequence). CDR3 sequence reads: CASSIQGAKTGELFF. The DNA of the CDR3 is TGTGCCAGTAGTATTCAGGGGGCGAAGACCGGGGAGCTGTTTTTT. The whole variable domain, remainder taken from reference TRBV19 and TRBJ2-2, is DGGITQSPKYLFRKEGQNVTLSCEQNLNHDAMYWYRQDPGQGLRLIYYSQIVNDFQKGDIAEGYSVSREKKESFPLTVTSAQKNPTAFYLCASSIQGAKTGELFFGEGSRLTVL.

This chain links TRBV4-1 with TRBJ2-7; 9 bases line up with TRBD2. V trimming: 4 bases; J trimming: 5 bases; junction bases outside the gene matches: 9. Germline CDR1 and CDR2: MGHRA and YSYEKL. CDR3 length: 15 residues. The CDR3 sequence: CASSLISGSIHEQYF. CDR3 DNA: TGCGCCAGCAGCCTTATTAGCGGGAGTATCCACGAGCAGTACTTC.

CDR3 in amino acids: CASSQLTGTDTQYF. The CDR3 bases are TGCGCCAGCAGCCAATTGACAGGCACAGATACGCAGTATTTT. The rearrangement uses TRBV4-3 and TRBJ2-3; the D gene is possibly TRBD1 (5 bases). The CDR3 is 14 residues long. The germline gives CDR1 LGHNA, CDR2 YSLEER. V lost 2 bases and J lost 1, with 7 bases in between.

This clone was seen only once. CDR3 bases: TGTGCCACCGACGGCGCCGCTAGCAATCAGCCCCAGCATTTT. Translated, it gives CATDGAASNQPQHF. The chain joins TRBV10-3 to TRBJ1-5; D is unresolved. This CDR3 is built from 14 residues. Germline-derived CDR1 and CDR2 are ENHRY and SYGVKD. V lost 10 bases, J lost 0 bases, and 13 bases lay in between.

The gene calls are TRBV30 and TRBJ2-5, with 8 bases that match TRBD1. The V gene end was trimmed by 5 bases and the J gene end by 5 bases; junction bases not matched to a gene: 7. Germline V gene sequence: CDR1 GTSNPN, CDR2 SVGIG (reference sequence). The CDR3 runs 13 residues. Here the CDR3 DNA reads TGTGCCTGGGGACAGGGACTCTCCGAGACCCAGTACTTC. Amino acids: CAWGQGLSETQYF.

This chain uses TRBV18 with TRBJ1-1; D gene ambiguous. The V and J ends lost 2 bases and 1 base respectively, with 8 bases between them. The germline CDR1 and CDR2 sequences are KGHSH and LQKENI. This CDR3 has 14 residues. The DNA of the CDR3 is TGTGCCAGCTCACCAGGTCTACAGAACACTGAAGCTTTCTTT. This sequence encodes CASSPGLQNTEAFF.

This clone was recorded once. CDR3 DNA: TGCAGCGTTGGTATTTCAGGGGGAAGGAACACTGAAGCTTTCTTT. It codes for CSVGISGGRNTEAFF. This chain joins TRBV29-1 and TRBJ1-1; 7 bases are shared with TRBD1. Trimming cost V 4 bases and J 1 base; bases outside gene matches: 9. Germline CDR1 and CDR2: SQVTM and ANQGSEA. CDR3 length: 15 amino acids.

The chain is built from TRBV5-1 and TRBJ1-5; 10 bases fit TRBD1. V lost 4 bases to trimming and J lost 7 bases; unmatched junction nucleotides: 8. CDR1 and CDR2 from the germline V gene are SGHRS and YFSETQ. This CDR3 spans 15 amino acids. DNA of the CDR3: TGCGCCAGCAGCCCGGAGGGGACAGGGGAACAGCCCCAGCATTTT. It encodes CASSPEGTGEQPQHF.

V is TRBV29-1 and J is TRBJ2-7, with 10 bases lining up with TRBD2. This CDR3 spans 13 amino acids. Germline V gene sequence: CDR1 SQVTM, CDR2 ANQGSEA. V dropped 2 bases and J dropped 7; count of bases not matched to a gene: 5. The CDR3 nucleotides read TGCAGCGTTGAACTGCTAGCGGGAGTTGAGCAGTACTTC. As protein: CSVELLAGVEQYF.

The sample holds a few counts of this clone. The chain is built from TRBV6-6 and TRBJ1-2; D gene unclear. The CDR3 contains 16 residues. CDR1 MNHNY and CDR2 SVGAGI come from the germline V gene (reference sequence). Trimming took 7 bases from V and 6 from J, leaving 24 bases between them. The CDR3 reads CASTDPSGKFRDGYTF. As DNA, the CDR3 is TGTGCCAGCACCGACCCCTCGGGGAAATTTAGGGATGGCTACACCTTC.

The chain has TRBV5-1 and TRBJ1-2, with 8 bases fitting TRBD1. Germline CDR1 and CDR2: SGHRS and YFSETQ. This CDR3 has 15 amino acids. V shed 3 bases and J 8 bases; nucleotides not matched to a gene: 12. The CDR3 coding sequence is TGCGCCAGCAGCTCACCACGGACAGGGATAGAGGGCTACACCTTC. Its translation is CASSSPRTGIEGYTF. Filled out from reference TRBV5-1 and TRBJ1-2, the complete variable domain reads KAGVTQTPRYLIKTRGQQVTLSCSPISGHRSVSWYQQTPGQGLQFLFEYFSETQRNKGNFPGRFSGRQFSNSRSEMNVSTLELGDSALYLCASSSPRTGIEGYTFGSGTRLTVV.

The gene calls are TRBV19 and TRBJ1-1; no definite D call. CDR3 length equals 16 residues. V was trimmed by 5 bases and J by 5 bases, leaving 21 bases between them. Per germline, CDR1 LNHDA and CDR2 SQIVND (reference sequence). CDR3 loop: CASSLSNGRRWTEAFF. The CDR3 nucleotides are TGTGCCAGTAGTCTAAGCAATGGACGGCGGTGGACTGAAGCTTTCTTT.

This sequence joins TRBV18 and TRBJ2-7; D not resolved. CDR3 size: 15 residues. Germline V gene lookup returns CDR1 KGHSH and CDR2 LQKENI. V lost 3 bases and J 4 bases, leaving 16 bases between the germline ends. CDR3 residues: CASSPNPGKVYEQYF. CDR3 coding DNA: TGTGCCAGCTCACCCAATCCGGGTAAGGTATACGAGCAGTACTTC. Filled out from reference TRBV18 and TRBJ2-7, the complete variable domain reads NAGVMQNPRHLVRRRGQEARLRCSPMKGHSHVYWYRQLPEEGLKFMVYLQKENIIDESGMPKERFSAEFPKEGPSILRIQQVVRGDSAAYFCASSPNPGKVYEQYFGPGTRLTVT.

The chain uses TRBV7-8 and TRBJ2-7, with D perhaps being TRBD1 or TRBD2 (7 bases each). The CDR3 runs 15 residues. V was pared by 4 bases and J by 2 bases, with 15 bases between. CDR1 is SGHVS, CDR2 FQNEAQ, per germline. CDR3 DNA sequence: TGTGCCAGCAGCTCCAGGGGGGCGGGAGCCTACGAGCAGTACTTC. Translation: CASSSRGAGAYEQYF.

V is TRBV27 and J is TRBJ2-7; TRBD1 might be the D (5 bases). Trimming took off 8 bases at V and 2 bases at J, with 13 bases between the two ends. Germline CDR1 is MNHEY and CDR2 is SMNVEV (reference sequence). The CDR3 totals 13 residues. The DNA for the CDR3 is TGTGCCAGCCGAAGACCAGGGCCCTACGAGCAGTACTTC. Translation: CASRRPGPYEQYF.

The V gene is TRBV7-8, the J gene TRBJ2-2; no definite D call. V was cut by 0 bases and J by 13 bases, with 9 bases left in between. Germline V lookup: CDR1 SGHVS, CDR2 FQNEAQ. The CDR3 sequence is 12 residues long. This chain's CDR3 is CASSLAVEGLFF. CDR3 sequence (DNA): TGTGCCAGCAGCTTAGCGGTAGAAGGGCTGTTTTTT.

This chain links TRBV5-4 with TRBJ2-5, with 13 positions matching TRBD2. The trim removed 4 bases at V and 3 bases at J, leaving 12 bases unmatched. Per germline, CDR1 SGHNT and CDR2 YYREEE (reference sequence). The CDR3 consists of 18 residues. The CDR3 sequence: CASSRGLAGRAPKETQYF. CDR3 coding DNA: TGTGCCAGCAGCCGGGGACTAGCGGGACGGGCCCCTAAAGAGACCCAGTACTTC. The full variable domain, its missing parts supplied by reference TRBV5-4 and TRBJ2-5, is ETGVTQSPTHLIKTRGQQVTLRCSSQSGHNTVSWYQQALGQGPQFIFQYYREEENGRGNFPPRFSGLQFPNYSSELNVNALELDDSALYLCASSRGLAGRAPKETQYFGPGTRLLVL.

The V call is TRBV6-5, the J call TRBJ2-1; D is perhaps TRBD1 (7 bases). Trimming cost V 2 bases and J 9 bases, with 17 bases left between them. CDR1 is MNHEY, CDR2 SVGAGI, per germline. The length of the CDR3 is 15 residues. As DNA, the CDR3 is TGTGCCAGCAGTTACGGGCGGACTAAGGGGGCTGAGCAGTTCTTC. As protein: CASSYGRTKGAEQFF.

This chain uses TRBV14 with TRBJ2-7; possibly TRBD1 for D (6 bases). Between the trimmed V and J ends, which lost 4 bases and 1 base, there was a span of 14 bases. Germline V gene lookup returns CDR1 SGHDN and CDR2 FVKESK. The CDR3 extends over 15 amino acids. The CDR3 sequence: CASSPVGRGSYEQYF. In nucleotides, the CDR3 is TGTGCCAGCAGCCCAGTAGGCAGGGGTTCCTACGAGCAGTACTTC.